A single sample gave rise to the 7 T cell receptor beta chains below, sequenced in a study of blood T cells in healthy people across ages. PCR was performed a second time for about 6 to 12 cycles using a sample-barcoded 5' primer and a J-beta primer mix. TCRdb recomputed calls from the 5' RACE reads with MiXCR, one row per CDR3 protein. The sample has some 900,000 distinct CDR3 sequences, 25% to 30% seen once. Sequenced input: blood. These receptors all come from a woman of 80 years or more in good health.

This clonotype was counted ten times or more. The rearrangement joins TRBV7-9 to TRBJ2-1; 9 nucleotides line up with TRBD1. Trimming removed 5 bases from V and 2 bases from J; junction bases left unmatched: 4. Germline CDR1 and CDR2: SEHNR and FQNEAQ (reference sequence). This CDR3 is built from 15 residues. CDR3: CASSLGTGTYNEQFF. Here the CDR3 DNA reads TGTGCCAGCAGCCTCGGGACAGGGACCTACAATGAGCAGTTCTTC.

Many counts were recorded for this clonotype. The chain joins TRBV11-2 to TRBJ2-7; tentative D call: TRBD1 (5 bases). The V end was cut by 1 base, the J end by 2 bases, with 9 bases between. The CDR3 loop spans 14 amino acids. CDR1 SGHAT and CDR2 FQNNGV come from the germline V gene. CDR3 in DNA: TGTGCCAGCAGCTTAGCTGCACAGGCCTACGAGCAGTACTTC. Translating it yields CASSLAAQAYEQYF.

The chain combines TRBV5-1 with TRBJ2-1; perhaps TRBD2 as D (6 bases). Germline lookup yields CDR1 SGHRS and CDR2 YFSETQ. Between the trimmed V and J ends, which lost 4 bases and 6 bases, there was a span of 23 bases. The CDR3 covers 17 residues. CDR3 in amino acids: CASSLFGSPLLCNEQFF. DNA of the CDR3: TGCGCCAGCAGCCTCTTCGGGAGTCCTCTGCTGTGCAATGAGCAGTTCTTC.

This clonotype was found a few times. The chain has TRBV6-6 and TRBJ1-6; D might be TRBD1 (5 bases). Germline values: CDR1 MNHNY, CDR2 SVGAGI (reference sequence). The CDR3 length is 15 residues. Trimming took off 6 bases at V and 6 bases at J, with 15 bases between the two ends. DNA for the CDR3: TGTGCCAGCAGCCGTGGGGCGGGGGGTAATTCACCCCTCCACTTT. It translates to CASSRGAGGNSPLHF.

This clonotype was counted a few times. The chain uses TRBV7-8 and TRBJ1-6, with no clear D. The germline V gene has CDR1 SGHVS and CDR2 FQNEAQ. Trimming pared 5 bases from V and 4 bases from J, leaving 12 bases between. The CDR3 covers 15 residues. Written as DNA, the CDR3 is TGTGCCAGCAGCCGACGGACTGATTATAATTCACCCCTCCACTTT. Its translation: CASSRRTDYNSPLHF.

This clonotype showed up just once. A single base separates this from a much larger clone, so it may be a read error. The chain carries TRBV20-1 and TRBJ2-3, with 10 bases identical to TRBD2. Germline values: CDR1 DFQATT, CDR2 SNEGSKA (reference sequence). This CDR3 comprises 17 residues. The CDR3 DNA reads TGCAGTGCTAGAATTTCTAGCGGGGGTCCCAGCACAGGTACGCAGTATTTT. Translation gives CSARISSGGPSTGTQYF.

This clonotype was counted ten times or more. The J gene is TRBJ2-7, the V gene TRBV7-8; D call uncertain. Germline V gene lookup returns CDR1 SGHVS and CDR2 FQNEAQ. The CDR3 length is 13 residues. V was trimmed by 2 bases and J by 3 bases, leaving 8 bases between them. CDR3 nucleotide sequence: TGTGCCAGCAGCTTATCGTTACGCTACGAGCAGTACTTC. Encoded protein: CASSLSLRYEQYF.